This is a list of T cell receptor beta chains from one sample in a study of blood T cells in healthy people across ages. TCRdb redid the calling of the 5' RACE reads with MiXCR, one entry per CDR3 protein. Among 650,000 to 1,000,000 distinct CDR3 sequences listed, around 50% were seen once. Sequenced: blood. These receptors came from a man older than 75 in good health. The conserved cysteine and the conserved F or W are not part of the CDR3 here. The D gene is left open where the match is weak.

d_gene: .; len: 12; v_gene: TRBV20-1; j_gene: TRBJ2-3; CDR3aa: SARLGLYTDTQY
d_gene: .; len: 9; v_gene: TRBV12-3/TRBV12-4; j_gene: TRBJ2-3; CDR3aa: ASTSTDTQY
d_gene: TRBD1; len: 10; v_gene: TRBV29-1; j_gene: TRBJ2-3; CDR3aa: SVGQGADTQY
d_gene: TRBD1; len: 14; v_gene: TRBV2; j_gene: TRBJ2-3; CDR3aa: ASSGWDRGMTDTQY
d_gene: .; len: 12; v_gene: TRBV20-1; j_gene: TRBJ2-7; CDR3aa: SARTSRVPYEQY
d_gene: TRBD2; len: 16; v_gene: TRBV2; j_gene: TRBJ2-5; CDR3aa: ASLGRMTSGRARETQY
d_gene: .; len: 14; v_gene: TRBV25-1; j_gene: TRBJ2-3; CDR3aa: ASSEFRAASTDTQY
d_gene: .; len: 12; v_gene: TRBV3-1; j_gene: TRBJ1-2; CDR3aa: ASSRYGPYYGFT
d_gene: .; len: 12; v_gene: TRBV12-3/TRBV12-4; j_gene: TRBJ2-7; CDR3aa: ASSYGRGAYEQY
d_gene: TRBD1; len: 13; v_gene: TRBV5-1; j_gene: TRBJ2-1; CDR3aa: ASRGTDVSYNEQF
d_gene: TRBD2; len: 13; v_gene: TRBV5-1; j_gene: TRBJ2-7; CDR3aa: ASSVVAGAGYEQY
d_gene: .; len: 9; v_gene: TRBV20-1; j_gene: TRBJ2-1; CDR3aa: SASRANEQF
d_gene: TRBD2; len: 13; v_gene: TRBV7-2; j_gene: TRBJ2-3; CDR3aa: ASSLAGLGTDTQY
d_gene: .; len: 13; v_gene: TRBV6-1; j_gene: TRBJ1-1; CDR3aa: ATRDFIGTNTEAF
d_gene: .; len: 12; v_gene: TRBV12-3/TRBV12-4; j_gene: TRBJ1-1; CDR3aa: ASTRATTGTEAF
d_gene: TRBD1; len: 14; v_gene: TRBV28; j_gene: TRBJ2-4; CDR3aa: ASRETGRVAKNIQY
d_gene: .; len: 13; v_gene: TRBV12-3/TRBV12-4; j_gene: TRBJ1-2; CDR3aa: ASSQKETVYYGYT
d_gene: .; len: 10; v_gene: TRBV3-1; j_gene: TRBJ2-1; CDR3aa: ASSQTWDEQF
d_gene: .; len: 12; v_gene: TRBV12-3/TRBV12-4; j_gene: TRBJ2-5; CDR3aa: ASSLYGIQETQY
d_gene: .; len: 11; v_gene: TRBV6-4; j_gene: TRBJ1-1; CDR3aa: ASSVEMNTEAF
d_gene: TRBD1; len: 13; v_gene: TRBV7-2; j_gene: TRBJ2-3; CDR3aa: ACSRDRASTDTQY
d_gene: TRBD1; len: 12; v_gene: TRBV6-1; j_gene: TRBJ2-7; CDR3aa: ASRERWDRGEQY
d_gene: .; len: 12; v_gene: TRBV29-1; j_gene: TRBJ2-2; CDR3aa: SVSDDRIIGELF
d_gene: TRBD1; len: 15; v_gene: TRBV15; j_gene: TRBJ2-3; CDR3aa: ATSRGAGTGHTDTQY
d_gene: .; len: 13; v_gene: TRBV6-1; j_gene: TRBJ1-6; CDR3aa: ASSLRALGNSPLH
d_gene: .; len: 14; v_gene: TRBV18; j_gene: TRBJ2-5; CDR3aa: ASSPRAQAARETQY
d_gene: .; len: 13; v_gene: TRBV3-1; j_gene: TRBJ1-2; CDR3aa: ASSQDVGGSGGYT
d_gene: TRBD1; len: 12; v_gene: TRBV20-1; j_gene: TRBJ2-5; CDR3aa: SARAETGGREQY
d_gene: TRBD1; len: 14; v_gene: TRBV3-1; j_gene: TRBJ1-2; CDR3aa: ASSQDWRQGQGGYT
d_gene: TRBD2; len: 13; v_gene: TRBV5-1; j_gene: TRBJ2-4; CDR3aa: ASSLSSAGAVIQY
d_gene: .; len: 13; v_gene: TRBV7-2; j_gene: TRBJ2-7; CDR3aa: ASSLHGGQDYEQY
d_gene: .; len: 8; v_gene: TRBV29-1; j_gene: TRBJ2-3; CDR3aa: SAFGDTQY
d_gene: TRBD1; len: 13; v_gene: TRBV7-2; j_gene: TRBJ2-4; CDR3aa: ASSRLDRVGNIQH
d_gene: .; len: 14; v_gene: TRBV11-3; j_gene: TRBJ2-1; CDR3aa: ASSQFLSTTFNEQF
d_gene: .; len: 15; v_gene: TRBV15; j_gene: TRBJ2-3; CDR3aa: ATSSGQGGAGTDTQY
d_gene: .; len: 13; v_gene: TRBV5-1; j_gene: TRBJ1-1; CDR3aa: ASSFRPKMNTEAF
d_gene: .; len: 10; v_gene: TRBV2; j_gene: TRBJ2-4; CDR3aa: ASSVVDYELY
d_gene: .; len: 11; v_gene: TRBV6-2/TRBV6-3; j_gene: TRBJ2-1; CDR3aa: ASSYVRGYEQF
d_gene: TRBD1; len: 11; v_gene: TRBV24-1; j_gene: TRBJ2-1; CDR3aa: TNLGTDSNEQF
d_gene: TRBD1; len: 13; v_gene: TRBV11-2; j_gene: .; CDR3aa: ASSKELDRQFEQY
d_gene: .; len: 12; v_gene: TRBV9; j_gene: TRBJ2-5; CDR3aa: ASSVLDGVETQY
d_gene: .; len: 12; v_gene: TRBV25-1; j_gene: TRBJ1-4; CDR3aa: ASSAGGAGEKLF
d_gene: .; len: 12; v_gene: TRBV24-1; j_gene: TRBJ2-6; CDR3aa: ATGQTSGANVLT
d_gene: TRBD1; len: 15; v_gene: TRBV28; j_gene: TRBJ1-5; CDR3aa: ASSLGPGTGGSQPRH
d_gene: .; len: 12; v_gene: TRBV29-1; j_gene: TRBJ2-1; CDR3aa: SVPGTGSYNEQF
d_gene: .; len: 12; v_gene: TRBV25-1; j_gene: TRBJ1-2; CDR3aa: ASSGRSGSYGYT
d_gene: TRBD1; len: 12; v_gene: TRBV3-1; j_gene: TRBJ1-1; CDR3aa: ASSQGQGMTEAF
d_gene: .; len: 10; v_gene: TRBV20-1; j_gene: TRBJ2-1; CDR3aa: SAPIRRNEQF
d_gene: .; len: 15; v_gene: TRBV6-6; j_gene: TRBJ1-4; CDR3aa: ASRRYRVPRFNEKLF
d_gene: .; len: 11; v_gene: TRBV4-1; j_gene: TRBJ2-7; CDR3aa: ASSQDLYYEQY
d_gene: TRBD2; len: 14; v_gene: TRBV12-3/TRBV12-4; j_gene: TRBJ2-3; CDR3aa: ASSSPLAGFTDTQY
d_gene: .; len: 12; v_gene: TRBV25-1; j_gene: TRBJ2-1; CDR3aa: ASSERASYNEQF